This T cell receptor (beta chain) appears in the sequencing data of a study of EBV T-cell therapy then PD-1 blockade in nasopharyngeal carcinoma (dated by TCRdb to the early 2020s). About this clone: The specificity of this receptor is unknown. Base qualities are missing; no much larger clone stands one base away.

The Qiagen DNeasy Kit was used to extract genomic DNA from the sorted cells. Deep sequencing of the TCR beta chain was done on the immunoSEQ platform. Per the source publication's procedure: The immunoSEQ Analyzer software was used to analyze the repertoire data. Held by TCRdb, this immuneACCESS table contains in-frame sequences only and omits some clones. Under half of the omission traces to an unresolved V gene where checked; the cause of the rest is unknown. V and J calls and clone size are those listed in that table; D and trimming were worked out from the DNA. For this sample the table gives under 30,000 clones, of which over 70% were detected only once. Approximately 28% of the sample is held by the ten biggest clonotypes. The sample's treatment or condition label, in plain terms: AdE1-LMPpoly-expanded autologous EBV-specific T-cell therapy followed by anti-PD-1 nivolumab. The sample in question was CD8+ T cells from blood, obtained at approximately day 64 from a patient whose treatment included autologous EBV-specific T cells and nivolumab. This receptor was obtained from a man between 35 and 55 years old with nasopharyngeal carcinoma.

This receptor carries the CDR3 CAITQGAEQYF. In nucleotides, the sequence is TGTGCCATCACCCAGGGGGCGGAGCAGTACTTC. Here the chain combines TRBV10-3 and TRBJ2-7; 8 junctional bases match TRBD1. There are 11 amino acids in the CDR3, from cysteine to phenylalanine inclusive. Only the CDR3 portion is preserved as DNA: 33 bases, with reading frame beginning at the first base. V loses 7 bases at its end and J loses 7 bases; junction bases beyond the gene matches: 3. For CDR1 and CDR2, the germline V gene lists ENHRY and SYGVKD.